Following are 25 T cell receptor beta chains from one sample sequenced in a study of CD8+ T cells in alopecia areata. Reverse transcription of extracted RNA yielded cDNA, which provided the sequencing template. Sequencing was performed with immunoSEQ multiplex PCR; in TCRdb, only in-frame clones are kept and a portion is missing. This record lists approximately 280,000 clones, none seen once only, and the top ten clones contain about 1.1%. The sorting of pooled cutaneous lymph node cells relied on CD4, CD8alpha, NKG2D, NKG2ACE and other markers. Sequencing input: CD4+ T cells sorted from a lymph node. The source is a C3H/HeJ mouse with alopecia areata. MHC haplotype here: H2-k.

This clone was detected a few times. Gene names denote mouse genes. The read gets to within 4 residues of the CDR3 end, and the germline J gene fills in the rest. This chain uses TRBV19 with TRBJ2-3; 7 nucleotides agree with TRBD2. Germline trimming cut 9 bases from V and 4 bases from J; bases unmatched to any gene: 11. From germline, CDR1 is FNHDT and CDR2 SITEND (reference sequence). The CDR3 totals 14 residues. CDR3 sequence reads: CAILPRTGPETLYF. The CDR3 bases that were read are TGTGCCATCCTACCCCGGACTGGCCCAGAA.

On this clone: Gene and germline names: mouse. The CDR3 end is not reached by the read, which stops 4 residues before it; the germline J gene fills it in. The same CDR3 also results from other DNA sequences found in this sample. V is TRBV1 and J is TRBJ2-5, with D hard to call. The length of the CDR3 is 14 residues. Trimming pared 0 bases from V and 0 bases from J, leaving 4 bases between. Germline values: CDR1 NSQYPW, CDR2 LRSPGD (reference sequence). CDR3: CTCSADGNQDTQYF. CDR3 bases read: TGCACCTGCAGTGCAGATGGTAACCAAGAC.

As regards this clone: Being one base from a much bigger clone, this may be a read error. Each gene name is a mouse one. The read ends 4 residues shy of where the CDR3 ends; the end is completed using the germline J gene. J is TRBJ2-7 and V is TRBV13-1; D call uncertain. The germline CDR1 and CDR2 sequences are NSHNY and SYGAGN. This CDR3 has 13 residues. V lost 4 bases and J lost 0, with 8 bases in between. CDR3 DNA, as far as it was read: TGTGCCAGCAGTTCCAGGAGCTCCTAT. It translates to CASSSRSSY. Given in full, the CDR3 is CASSSRSSYEQYF.

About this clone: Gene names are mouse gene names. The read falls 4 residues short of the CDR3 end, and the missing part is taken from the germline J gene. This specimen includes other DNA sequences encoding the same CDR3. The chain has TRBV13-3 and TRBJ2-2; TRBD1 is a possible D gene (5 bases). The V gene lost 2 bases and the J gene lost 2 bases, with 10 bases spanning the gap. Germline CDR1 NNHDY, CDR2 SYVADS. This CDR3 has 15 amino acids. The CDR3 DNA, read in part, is TGTGCCAGCAGTGACAGGGAGGGGAACACCGGG. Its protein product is CASSDREGNTG. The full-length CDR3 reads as CASSDREGNTGQLYF.

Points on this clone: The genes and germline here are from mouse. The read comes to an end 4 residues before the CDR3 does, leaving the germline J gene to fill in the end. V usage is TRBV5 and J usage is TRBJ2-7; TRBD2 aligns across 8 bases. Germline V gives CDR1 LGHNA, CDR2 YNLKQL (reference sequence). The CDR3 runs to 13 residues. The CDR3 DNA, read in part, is TGTGCCAGCAGCCCCGGGGGGGCGGAT. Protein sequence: CASSPGGAD. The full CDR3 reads CASSPGGADEQYF.

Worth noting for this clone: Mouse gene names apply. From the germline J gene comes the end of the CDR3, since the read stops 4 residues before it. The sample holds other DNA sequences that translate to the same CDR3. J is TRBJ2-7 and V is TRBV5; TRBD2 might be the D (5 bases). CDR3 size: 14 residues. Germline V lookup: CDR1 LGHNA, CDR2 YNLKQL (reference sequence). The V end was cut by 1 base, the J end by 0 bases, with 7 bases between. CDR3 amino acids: CASSQVGSSYEQYF. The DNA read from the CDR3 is TGTGCCAGCAGCCAAGTGGGGTCCTCCTAT.

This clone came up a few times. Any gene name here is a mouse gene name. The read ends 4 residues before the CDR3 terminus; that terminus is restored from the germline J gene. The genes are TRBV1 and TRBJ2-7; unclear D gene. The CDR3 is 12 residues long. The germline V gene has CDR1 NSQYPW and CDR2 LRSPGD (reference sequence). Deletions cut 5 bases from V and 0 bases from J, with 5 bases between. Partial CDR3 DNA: TGCACCTGCAGTCCCAGCTCCTAT. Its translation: CTCSPSSY. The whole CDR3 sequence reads CTCSPSSYEQYF.

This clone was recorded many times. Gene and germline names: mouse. CDR3 in amino acids: CASSRDPRAETLYF. The sequenced part of the CDR3 DNA is TGTGCTAGCAGTAGAGATCCCAGGGCAGAA. This rearrangement joins TRBV17 to TRBJ2-3; D is unclear. The CDR3 extends 4 residues past the end of the read, so its final part is completed from the germline J gene. Trimming shortened V by 0 bases and J by 3 bases, and 7 bases separated the two germline ends. Germline V gives CDR1 MNHDT, CDR2 YYDKIL. The CDR3 is made up of 14 amino acids.

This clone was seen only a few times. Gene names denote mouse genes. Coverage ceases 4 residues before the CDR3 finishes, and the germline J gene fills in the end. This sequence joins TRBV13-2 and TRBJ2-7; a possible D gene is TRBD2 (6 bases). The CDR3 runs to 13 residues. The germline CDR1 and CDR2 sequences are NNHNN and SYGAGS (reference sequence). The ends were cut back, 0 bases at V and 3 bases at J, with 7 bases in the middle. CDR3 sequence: CASGDAGDYEQYF. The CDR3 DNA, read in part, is TGTGCCAGCGGTGATGCTGGGGACTAT.

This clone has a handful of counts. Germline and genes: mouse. The sequenced part of the CDR3 DNA is TGTGCCAGCGGTGATGAAACAGGGGGCTATGCT. Protein product: CASGDETGGYA. The full CDR3 reads CASGDETGGYAEQFF. The J gene is TRBJ2-1, the V gene TRBV13-2; the match to TRBD1 covers 8 bases. The read stops 4 residues short of the end of the CDR3; the missing end is completed from the germline J gene. The CDR3 runs to 15 residues. The ends lost 0 bases at V and 3 bases at J; junction bases unmatched: 2. The germline V gene has CDR1 NNHNN and CDR2 SYGAGS (reference sequence).

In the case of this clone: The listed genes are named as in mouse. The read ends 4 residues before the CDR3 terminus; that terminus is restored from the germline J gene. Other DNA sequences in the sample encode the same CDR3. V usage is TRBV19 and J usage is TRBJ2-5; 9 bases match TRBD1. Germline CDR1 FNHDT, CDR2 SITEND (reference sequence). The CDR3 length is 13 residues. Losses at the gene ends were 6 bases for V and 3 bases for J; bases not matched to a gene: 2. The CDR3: CASTGQGQDTQYF. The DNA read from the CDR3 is TGTGCCAGCACGGGACAGGGTCAAGAC.

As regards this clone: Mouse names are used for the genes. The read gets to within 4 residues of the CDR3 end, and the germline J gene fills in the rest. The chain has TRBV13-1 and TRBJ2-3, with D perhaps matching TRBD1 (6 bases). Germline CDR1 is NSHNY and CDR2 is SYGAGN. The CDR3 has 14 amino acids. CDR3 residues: CASSDAPGVETLYF. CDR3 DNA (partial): TGTGCCAGCAGTGATGCACCAGGGGTAGAA.

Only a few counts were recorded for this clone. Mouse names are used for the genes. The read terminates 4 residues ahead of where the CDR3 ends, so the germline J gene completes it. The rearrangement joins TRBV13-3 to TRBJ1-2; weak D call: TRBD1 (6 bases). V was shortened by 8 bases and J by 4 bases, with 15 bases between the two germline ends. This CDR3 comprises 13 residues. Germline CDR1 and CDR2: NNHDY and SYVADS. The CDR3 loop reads CAREGDSGSDYTF. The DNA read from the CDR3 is TGTGCCAGGGAGGGGGATAGTGGCTCC.

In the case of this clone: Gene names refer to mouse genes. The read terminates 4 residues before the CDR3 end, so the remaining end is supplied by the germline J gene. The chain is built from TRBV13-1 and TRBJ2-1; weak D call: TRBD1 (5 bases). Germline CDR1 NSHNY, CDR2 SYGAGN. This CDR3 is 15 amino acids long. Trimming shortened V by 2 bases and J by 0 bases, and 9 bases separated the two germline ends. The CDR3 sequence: CASSEAGSNYAEQFF. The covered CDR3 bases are TGTGCCAGCAGTGAGGCAGGGTCTAACTATGCT.

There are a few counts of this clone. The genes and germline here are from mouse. The CDR3 sequence is CASSQDTDKNSDYTF. The DNA read from the CDR3 is TGTGCCAGCAGCCAAGATACGGACAAAAACTCC. This chain connects TRBV5 to TRBJ1-2; a weak D match, TRBD1 (5 bases). The sequenced fragment ends 4 residues before the CDR3 boundary, so the rest is inferred from the germline J gene. Deletions cut 0 bases from V and 1 base from J, with 9 bases between. Germline V gives CDR1 LGHNA, CDR2 YNLKQL (reference sequence). The CDR3 totals 15 residues.

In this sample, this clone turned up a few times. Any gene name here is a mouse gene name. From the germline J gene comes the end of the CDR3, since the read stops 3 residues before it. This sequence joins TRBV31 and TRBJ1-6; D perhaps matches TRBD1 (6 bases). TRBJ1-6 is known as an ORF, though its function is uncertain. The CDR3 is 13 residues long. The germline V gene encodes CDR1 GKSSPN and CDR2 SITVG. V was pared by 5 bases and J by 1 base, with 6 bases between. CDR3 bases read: TGTGCCTGGGGACAGTCCTATAATTCGCCC. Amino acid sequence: CAWGQSYNSP. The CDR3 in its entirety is CAWGQSYNSPLYF.

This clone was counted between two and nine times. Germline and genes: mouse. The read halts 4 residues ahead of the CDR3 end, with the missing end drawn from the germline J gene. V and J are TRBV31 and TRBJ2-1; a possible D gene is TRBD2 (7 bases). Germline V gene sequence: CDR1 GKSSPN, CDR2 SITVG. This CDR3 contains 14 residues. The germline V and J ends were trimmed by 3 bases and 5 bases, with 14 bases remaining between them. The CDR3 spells CAWSPRGGDAEQFF. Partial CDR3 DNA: TGTGCCTGGAGCCCCCGAGGGGGGGATGCT.

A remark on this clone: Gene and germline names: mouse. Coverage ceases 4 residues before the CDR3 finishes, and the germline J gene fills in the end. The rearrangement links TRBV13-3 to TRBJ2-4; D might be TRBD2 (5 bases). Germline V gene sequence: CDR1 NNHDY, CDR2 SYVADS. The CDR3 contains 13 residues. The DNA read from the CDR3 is TGTGCCAGCAGTGATGGGACTTTAAAC. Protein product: CASSDGTLN. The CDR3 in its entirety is CASSDGTLNTLYF. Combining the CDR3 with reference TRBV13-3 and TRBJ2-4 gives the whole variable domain EAAVTQSPRSKVAVTGGKVTLSCHQTNNHDYMYWYRQDTGHGLRLIHYSYVADSTEKGDIPDGYKASRPSQENFSLILELASLSQTAVYFCASSDGTLNTLYFGAGTRLSVL.

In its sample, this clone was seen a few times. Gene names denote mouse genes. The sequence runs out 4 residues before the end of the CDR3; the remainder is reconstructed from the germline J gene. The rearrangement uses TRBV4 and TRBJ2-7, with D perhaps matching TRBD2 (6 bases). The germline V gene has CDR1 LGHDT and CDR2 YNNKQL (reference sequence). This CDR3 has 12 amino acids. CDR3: CASSSTGYEQYF. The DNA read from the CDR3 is TGTGCCAGCAGCTCAACTGGGTAT.

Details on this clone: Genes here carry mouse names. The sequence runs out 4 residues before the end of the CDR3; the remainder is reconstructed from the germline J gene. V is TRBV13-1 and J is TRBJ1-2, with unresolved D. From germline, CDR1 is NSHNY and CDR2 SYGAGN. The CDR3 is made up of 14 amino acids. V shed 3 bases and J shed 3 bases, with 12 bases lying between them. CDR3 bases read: TGTGCCAGCAGTGGACGGAGACAATACTCC. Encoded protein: CASSGRRQYS. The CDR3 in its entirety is CASSGRRQYSDYTF.

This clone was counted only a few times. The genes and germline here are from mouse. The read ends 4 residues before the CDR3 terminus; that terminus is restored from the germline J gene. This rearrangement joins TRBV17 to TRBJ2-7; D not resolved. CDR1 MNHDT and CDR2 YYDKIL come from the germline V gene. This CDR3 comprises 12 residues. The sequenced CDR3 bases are TGTGCTAGCAGTGGTGACAAATAT. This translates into CASSGDKY. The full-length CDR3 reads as CASSGDKYEQYF.

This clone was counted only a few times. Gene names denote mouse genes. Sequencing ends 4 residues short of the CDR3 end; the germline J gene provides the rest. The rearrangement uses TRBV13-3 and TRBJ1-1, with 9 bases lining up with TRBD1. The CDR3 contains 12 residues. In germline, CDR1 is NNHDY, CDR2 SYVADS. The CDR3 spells CASSRDRAEVFF. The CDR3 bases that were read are TGTGCCAGCAGCCGGGACAGGGCA.

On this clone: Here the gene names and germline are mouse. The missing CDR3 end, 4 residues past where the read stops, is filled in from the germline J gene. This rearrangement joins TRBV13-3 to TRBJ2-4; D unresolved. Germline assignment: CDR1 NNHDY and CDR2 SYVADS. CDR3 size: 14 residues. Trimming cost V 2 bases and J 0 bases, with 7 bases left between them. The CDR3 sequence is CASSDYSSQNTLYF. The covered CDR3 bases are TGTGCCAGCAGTGACTACAGTAGTCAAAAC.

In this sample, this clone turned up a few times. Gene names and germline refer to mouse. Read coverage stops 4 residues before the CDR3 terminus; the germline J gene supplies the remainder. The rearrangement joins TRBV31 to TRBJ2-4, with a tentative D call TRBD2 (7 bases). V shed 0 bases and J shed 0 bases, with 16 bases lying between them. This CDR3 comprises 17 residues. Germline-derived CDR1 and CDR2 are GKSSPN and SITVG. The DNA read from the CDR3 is TGTGCCTGGAGTCTAGCTGGGCTGGGGGCTAGTCAAAAC. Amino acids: CAWSLAGLGASQN. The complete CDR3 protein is CAWSLAGLGASQNTLYF.

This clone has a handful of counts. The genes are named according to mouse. The covered CDR3 bases are TGTGCCAGCCGGACAGGGAGGCAT. This codes for CASRTGRH. The entire CDR3 protein reads CASRTGRHEQYF. The chain is built from TRBV19 and TRBJ2-7, with 8 positions matching TRBD1. The CDR3 extends 4 residues past the end of the read, so its final part is completed from the germline J gene. Germline CDR1 is FNHDT and CDR2 is SITEND (reference sequence). This CDR3 is 12 amino acids long.